Below are 4 T cell receptor beta chains sequenced from a single sample in a study of beta chain features in type 1 diabetes. The study, taken as a whole, reports: For Type 1 diabetes patients, all four CD4+ subsets carried TCRB CDR3s that were moderately but significantly shorter.

Expressed TCRB transcripts got sequenced, as all isolated RNA was reverse transcribed. The repertoire was sequenced with immunoSEQ multiplex PCR; TCRdb's copy has only in-frame clones and lacks some. The data contain some 170,000 clones, approximately 62% of them singletons. No cognate antigen is known for these TCRs. Sequencing was done on a sample of naive CD4+ T cells from blood. Receptors were obtained from a man aged 30-40 years with type 1 diabetes.

This clone appeared a few times. The chain carries TRBV18 and TRBJ1-5; D remains ambiguous. This CDR3 is 15 amino acids long. V was cut by 4 bases and J by 1 base, with 11 bases left in between. CDR1 KGHSH and CDR2 LQKENI come from the germline V gene. CDR3 sequence: CASSQWEVSNQPQHF. CDR3 nucleotides: TGTGCCAGCTCACAGTGGGAGGTGAGCAATCAGCCCCAGCATTTT.

The CDR3 DNA reads TGTGCCAGCAGCTCTATTTCACGGTATCGGGAGCAGTTCTTC. Its translation: CASSSISRYREQFF. The J gene is TRBJ2-1, the V gene TRBV11-2; D is uncertain. Trimming pared 4 bases from V and 10 bases from J, leaving 17 bases between. There are 14 residues in the CDR3. The germline V gene encodes CDR1 SGHAT and CDR2 FQNNGV.

The V call is TRBV27, the J call TRBJ1-6; possible D gene TRBD1, 5 bases. The V and J ends lost 3 bases and 6 bases respectively, with 18 bases between them. Germline V CDR1 and CDR2: MNHEY, SMNVEV (reference sequence). This CDR3 comprises 17 residues. The CDR3 nucleotides read TGTGCCAGCAGTTTTTATATTGAGGGGAGGTTTAATTCACCCCTCCACTTT. Translation: CASSFYIEGRFNSPLHF.

The table lists this clone with a few counts. The chain links TRBV7-2 to TRBJ2-3, with 8 bases that match TRBD2. The CDR3 contains 15 residues. Trimming took 4 bases from V and 0 from J; bases not matched to a gene: 3. The germline V gene encodes CDR1 SGHTA and CDR2 FQGNSA. This CDR3 reads CASSSGGLSTDTQYF. The CDR3 region has the DNA TGTGCCAGCAGCTCGGGGGGGCTGAGCACAGATACGCAGTATTTT.